This TCR beta chain was sequenced in a study of T cells in Graves' hyperthyroidism and ophthalmopathy. Study at large: Initial diagnosis, before any treatment, was when peripheral blood was collected. Whole-study findings and limits: The model predicted ophthalmopathy a median roughly 6.3 months before onset.

The CDR3 is 11 residues long. Germline CDR1 is MDHEN and CDR2 is SYDVKM. Regions amplified from RNA transcripts were the TCR beta CDR3 regions. With the HTBI primer set, the TCR CDR3 went through a first round of RT-PCR. TCRdb reprocessed the multiplex PCR reads with MiXCR, giving one entry per CDR3 protein. The sample has under 350,000 distinct CDR3 sequences, about 18% seen once. Graves' hyperthyroidism without ophthalmopathy progression within 18 months was termed stable. An approximately 9.8 ml volume of fresh peripheral blood provided the PBMCs. In regard to this clonotype: Antigen: not known. Mismatch with germline at one junction end may stem from a read error.

The chain joins TRBV28 to TRBJ2-1, with D possibly TRBD1 on 5 matching bases. This sequence was found in a woman in her 50s with Graves' hyperthyroidism. The sample taken for sequencing was blood. Here the CDR3 reads CASGSSDTLLF. The CDR3 nucleotides are TGTGCCAGCGGTTCTTCGGACACCTTACTCTTC.